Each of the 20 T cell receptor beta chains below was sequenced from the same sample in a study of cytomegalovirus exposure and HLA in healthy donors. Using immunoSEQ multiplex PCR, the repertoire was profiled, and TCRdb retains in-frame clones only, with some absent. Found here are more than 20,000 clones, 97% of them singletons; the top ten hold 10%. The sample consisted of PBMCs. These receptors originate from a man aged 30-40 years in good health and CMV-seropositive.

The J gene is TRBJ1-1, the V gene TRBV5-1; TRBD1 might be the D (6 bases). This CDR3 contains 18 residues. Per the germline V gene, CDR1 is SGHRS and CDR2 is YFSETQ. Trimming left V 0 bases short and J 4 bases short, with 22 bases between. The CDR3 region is CASSLDVSAGRGSTEAFF. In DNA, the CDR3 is TGCGCCAGCAGCTTGGACGTTTCTGCGGGCAGGGGTAGCACTGAAGCTTTCTTT. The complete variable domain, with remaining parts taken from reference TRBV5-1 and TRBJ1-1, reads KAGVTQTPRYLIKTRGQQVTLSCSPISGHRSVSWYQQTPGQGLQFLFEYFSETQRNKGNFPGRFSGRQFSNSRSEMNVSTLELGDSALYLCASSLDVSAGRGSTEAFFGQGTRLTVV.

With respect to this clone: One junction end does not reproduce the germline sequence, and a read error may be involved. The CDR3 region has the DNA TGTGCCATCACTGAGGACAGGCACTCCTACGAGCAGTACTTC. Protein: CAITEDRHSYEQYF. The chain employs TRBV10-3 and TRBJ2-7, with 7 positions matching TRBD1. The CDR3 length is 14 residues. CDR1 ENHRY and CDR2 SYGVKD come from the germline V gene.

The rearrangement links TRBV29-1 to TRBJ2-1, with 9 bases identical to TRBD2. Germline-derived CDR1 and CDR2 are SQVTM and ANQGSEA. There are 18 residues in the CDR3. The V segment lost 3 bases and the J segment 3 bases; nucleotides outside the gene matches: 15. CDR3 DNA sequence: TGCAGCGTTGATGGGGCTGGTGGTAGCGGGAGTTTCTACAATGAGCAGTTCTTC. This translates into CSVDGAGGSGSFYNEQFF.

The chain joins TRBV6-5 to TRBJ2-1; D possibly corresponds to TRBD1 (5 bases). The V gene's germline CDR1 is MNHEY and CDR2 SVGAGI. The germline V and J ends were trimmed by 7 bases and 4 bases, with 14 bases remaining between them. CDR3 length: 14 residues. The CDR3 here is CASTDSPIYNEQFF. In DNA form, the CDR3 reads TGTGCCAGCACTGACAGTCCGATATACAATGAGCAGTTCTTC.

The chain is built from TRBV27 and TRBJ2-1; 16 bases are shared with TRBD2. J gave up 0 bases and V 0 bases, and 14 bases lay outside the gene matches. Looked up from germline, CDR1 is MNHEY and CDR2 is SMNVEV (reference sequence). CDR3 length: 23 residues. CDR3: CASSLSYPGTSGRVGISYNEQFF. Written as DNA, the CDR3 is TGTGCCAGCAGTTTATCGTACCCCGGGACTAGCGGGAGGGTCGGTATCTCCTACAATGAGCAGTTCTTC.

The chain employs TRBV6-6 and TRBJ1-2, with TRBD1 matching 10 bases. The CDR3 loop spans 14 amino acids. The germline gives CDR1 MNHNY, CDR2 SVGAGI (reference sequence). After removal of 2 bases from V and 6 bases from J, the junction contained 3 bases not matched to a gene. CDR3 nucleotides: TGTGCCAGCAGTTACCCCGGGACAGGGGATGGCTACACCTTC. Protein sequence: CASSYPGTGDGYTF.

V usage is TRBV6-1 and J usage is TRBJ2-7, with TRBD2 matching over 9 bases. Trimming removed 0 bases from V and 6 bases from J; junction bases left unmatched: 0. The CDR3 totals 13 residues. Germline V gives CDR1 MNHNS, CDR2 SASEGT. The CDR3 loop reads CASSEASGSEQYF. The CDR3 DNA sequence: TGTGCCAGCAGTGAAGCTAGCGGGAGCGAGCAGTACTTC.

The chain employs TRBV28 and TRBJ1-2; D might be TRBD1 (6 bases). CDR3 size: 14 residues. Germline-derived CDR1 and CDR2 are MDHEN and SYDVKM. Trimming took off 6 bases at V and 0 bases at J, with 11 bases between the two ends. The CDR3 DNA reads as TGTGCCAGCAGACCAGGGGCACCTAACTATGGCTACACCTTC. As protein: CASRPGAPNYGYTF.

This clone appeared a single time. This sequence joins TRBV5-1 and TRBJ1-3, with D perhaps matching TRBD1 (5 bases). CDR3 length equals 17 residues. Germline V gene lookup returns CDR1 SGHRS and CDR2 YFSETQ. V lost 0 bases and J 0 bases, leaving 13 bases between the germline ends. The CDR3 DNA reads TGCGCCAGCAGCTTGGCGCCTCAGGGACTCTCTGGAAACACCATATATTTT. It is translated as CASSLAPQGLSGNTIYF.

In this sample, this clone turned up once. CDR3 bases: TGTGCCAGCAGCCCCACCGCGGGATTAAACACCGGGGAGCTGTTTTTT. Amino acid sequence: CASSPTAGLNTGELFF. The V call is TRBV5-8, the J call TRBJ2-2; a possible D gene is TRBD2 (6 bases). V was shortened by 4 bases and J by 2 bases, with 15 bases between the two germline ends. This CDR3 is 16 amino acids long. The germline V gene has CDR1 SGHTS and CDR2 YDEGEE.

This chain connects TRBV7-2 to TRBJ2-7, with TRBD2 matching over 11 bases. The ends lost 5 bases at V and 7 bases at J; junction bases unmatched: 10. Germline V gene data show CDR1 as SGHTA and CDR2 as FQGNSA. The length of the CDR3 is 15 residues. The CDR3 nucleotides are TGTGCCAGCAGCCCACGTGTAGCGGGAGGGCGGGAGCAGTACTTC. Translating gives CASSPRVAGGREQYF.

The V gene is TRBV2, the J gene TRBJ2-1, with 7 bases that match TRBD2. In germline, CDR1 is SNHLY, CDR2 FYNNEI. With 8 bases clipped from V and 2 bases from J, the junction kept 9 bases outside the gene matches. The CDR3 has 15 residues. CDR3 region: CASSPLAETYNEQFF. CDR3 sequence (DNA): TGTGCCAGCTCCCCCCTAGCGGAAACCTACAATGAGCAGTTCTTC.

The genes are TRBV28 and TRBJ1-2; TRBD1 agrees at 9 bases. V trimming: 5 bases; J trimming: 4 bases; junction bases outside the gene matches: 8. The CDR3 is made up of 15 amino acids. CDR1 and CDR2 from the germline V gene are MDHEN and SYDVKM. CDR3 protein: CASSTQGTGSYGYTF. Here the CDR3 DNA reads TGTGCCAGCAGTACTCAAGGGACAGGGAGCTATGGCTACACCTTC.

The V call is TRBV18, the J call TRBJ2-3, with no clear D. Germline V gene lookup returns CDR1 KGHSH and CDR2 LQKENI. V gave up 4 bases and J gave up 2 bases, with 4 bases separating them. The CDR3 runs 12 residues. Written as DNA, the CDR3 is TGTGCCAGCTCACAATACACAGATACGCAGTATTTT. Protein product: CASSQYTDTQYF.

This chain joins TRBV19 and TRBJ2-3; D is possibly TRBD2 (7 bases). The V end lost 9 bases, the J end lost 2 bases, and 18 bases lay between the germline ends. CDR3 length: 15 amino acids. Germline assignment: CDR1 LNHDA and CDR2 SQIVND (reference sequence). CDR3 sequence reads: CASHDGRGTTDTQYF. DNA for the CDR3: TGTGCCAGCCATGATGGGAGGGGGACCACAGATACGCAGTATTTT.

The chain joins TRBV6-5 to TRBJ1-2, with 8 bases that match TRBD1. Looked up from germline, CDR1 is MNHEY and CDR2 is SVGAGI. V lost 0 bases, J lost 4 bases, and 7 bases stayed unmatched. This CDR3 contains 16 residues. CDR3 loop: CASSYSDRAPRYGYTF. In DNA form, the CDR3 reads TGTGCCAGCAGTTACTCGGACAGGGCCCCTCGCTATGGCTACACCTTC.

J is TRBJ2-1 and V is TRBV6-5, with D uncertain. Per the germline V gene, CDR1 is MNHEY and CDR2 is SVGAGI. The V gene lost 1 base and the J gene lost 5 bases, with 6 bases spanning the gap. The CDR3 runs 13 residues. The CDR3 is CASSYYGNNEQFF. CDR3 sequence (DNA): TGTGCCAGCAGTTACTACGGTAACAATGAGCAGTTCTTC.

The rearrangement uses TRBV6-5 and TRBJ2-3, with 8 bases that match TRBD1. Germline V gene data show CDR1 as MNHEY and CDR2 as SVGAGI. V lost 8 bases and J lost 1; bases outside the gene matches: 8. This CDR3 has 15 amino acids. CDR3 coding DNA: TGTGCCAGCCACCGACAGGGGACGGGCACAGATACGCAGTATTTT. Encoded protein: CASHRQGTGTDTQYF.

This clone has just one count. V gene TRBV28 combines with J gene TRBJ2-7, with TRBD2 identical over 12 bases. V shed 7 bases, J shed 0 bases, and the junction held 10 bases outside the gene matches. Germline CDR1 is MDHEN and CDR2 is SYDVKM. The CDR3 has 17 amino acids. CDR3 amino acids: CASIASGRALSSYEQYF. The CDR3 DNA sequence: TGTGCCAGCATTGCTAGCGGGAGGGCCTTGAGCTCCTACGAGCAGTACTTC.

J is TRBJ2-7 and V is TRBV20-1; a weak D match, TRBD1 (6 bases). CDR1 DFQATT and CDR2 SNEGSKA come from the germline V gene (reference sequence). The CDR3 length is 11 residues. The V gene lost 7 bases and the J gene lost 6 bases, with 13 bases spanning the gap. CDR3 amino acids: CSGQVGPEQYF. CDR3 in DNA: TGCAGTGGACAGGTGGGTCCCGAGCAGTACTTC.